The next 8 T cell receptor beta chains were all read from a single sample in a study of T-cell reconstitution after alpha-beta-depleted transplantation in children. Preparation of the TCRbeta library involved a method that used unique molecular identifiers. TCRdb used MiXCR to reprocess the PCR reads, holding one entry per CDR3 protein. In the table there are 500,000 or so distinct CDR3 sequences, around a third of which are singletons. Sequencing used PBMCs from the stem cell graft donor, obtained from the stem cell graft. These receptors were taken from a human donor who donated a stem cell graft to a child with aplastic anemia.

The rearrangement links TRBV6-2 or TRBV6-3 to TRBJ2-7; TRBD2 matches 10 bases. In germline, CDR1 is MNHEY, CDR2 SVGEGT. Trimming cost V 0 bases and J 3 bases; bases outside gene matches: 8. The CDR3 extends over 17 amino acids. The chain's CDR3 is CASSYSITSGTIYEQYV. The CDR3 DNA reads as TGTGCCAGCAGTTACTCAATCACTAGCGGGACGATCTACGAGCAGTACGTC.

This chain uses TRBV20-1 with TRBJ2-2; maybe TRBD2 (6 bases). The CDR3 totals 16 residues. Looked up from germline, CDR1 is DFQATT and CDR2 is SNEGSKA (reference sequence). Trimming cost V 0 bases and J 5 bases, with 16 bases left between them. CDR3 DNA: TGCAGTGCTAGAGATTGGACCGGAGGGGATACCGGGGAGCTGTTTTTT. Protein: CSARDWTGGDTGELFF.

CDR3 in amino acids: CSARGSSGSSTGELFF. The CDR3 DNA reads as TGCAGTGCTAGGGGAAGTAGCGGGAGTTCGACCGGGGAGCTGTTTTTT. This chain links TRBV20-1 with TRBJ2-2, with 9 nucleotides matching TRBD2. This CDR3 region has 16 residues. The germline gives CDR1 DFQATT, CDR2 SNEGSKA (reference sequence). The trim removed 3 bases at V and 5 bases at J, leaving 10 bases unmatched.

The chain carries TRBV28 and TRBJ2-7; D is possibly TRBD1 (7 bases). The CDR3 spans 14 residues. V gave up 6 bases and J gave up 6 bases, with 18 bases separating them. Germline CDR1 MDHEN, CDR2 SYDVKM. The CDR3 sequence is CASSPSRGESEQYF. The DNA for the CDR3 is TGTGCCAGCAGCCCGAGCAGGGGGGAATCCGAGCAGTACTTC.

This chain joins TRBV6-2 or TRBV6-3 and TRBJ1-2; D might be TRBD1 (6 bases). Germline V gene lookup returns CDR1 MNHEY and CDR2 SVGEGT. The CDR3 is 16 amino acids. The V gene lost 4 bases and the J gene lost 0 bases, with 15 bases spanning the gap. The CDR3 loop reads CASSSGQPDTNYGYTF. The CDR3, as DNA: TGTGCCAGCAGTTCCGGACAGCCGGATACTAACTATGGCTACACCTTC.

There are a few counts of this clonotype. The CDR3 is CASSPQGWGPDTQYF. The CDR3 DNA reads TGCGCCAGCAGCCCACAGGGGTGGGGGCCGGATACGCAGTATTTT. The genes are TRBV5-1 and TRBJ2-3, with 7 positions matching TRBD1. Germline CDR1 SGHRS, CDR2 YFSETQ. The ends lost 4 bases at V and 6 bases at J; junction bases unmatched: 11. This CDR3 is built from 15 residues.

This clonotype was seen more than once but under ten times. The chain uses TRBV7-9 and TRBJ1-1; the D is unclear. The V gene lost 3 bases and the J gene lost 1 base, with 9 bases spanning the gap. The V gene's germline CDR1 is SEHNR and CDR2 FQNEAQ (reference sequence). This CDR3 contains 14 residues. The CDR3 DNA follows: TGTGCCAGCAGCTTTGTTCCACAGAACACTGAAGCTTTCTTT. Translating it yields CASSFVPQNTEAFF.

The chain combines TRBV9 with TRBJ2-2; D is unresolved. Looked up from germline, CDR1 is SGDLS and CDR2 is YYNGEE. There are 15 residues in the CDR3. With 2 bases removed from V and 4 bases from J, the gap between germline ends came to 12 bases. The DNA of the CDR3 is TGTGCCAGCAGCGTCGCGGCGCAATTCACCGGGGAGCTGTTTTTT. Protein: CASSVAAQFTGELFF.